This TCR beta chain stems from a study of response to subunit inactivated influenza vaccine. Using its own MiXCR run on the RT-PCR reads, TCRdb lists one record per CDR3 protein. The data contain around 190,000 distinct CDR3 sequences, roughly 14% of them singletons. V was clipped by 1 base and J by 0 bases; unmatched bases: 0. Germline V CDR1 and CDR2: SGHVS, FNYEAQ. The CDR3 has 16 residues. Broader study findings: Each seasonal flu vaccination may recruit only limited new T cells, authors suggested.

This clonotype was seen repeatedly, ten times or more. The antigen is unknown. The TCR originated in a man in his forties or fifties who received an inactivated influenza vaccine. Sequencing was performed on CD8+ T cells sorted from PBMCs, taken more than 4 days after vaccination. The chain employs TRBV7-6 and TRBJ2-3; TRBD2 agrees at 11 bases. In DNA, the CDR3 is TGTGCCAGCAGCTTAGGGACTAGCGGGAGCACAGATACGCAGTATTTT. This sequence encodes CASSLGTSGSTDTQYF.